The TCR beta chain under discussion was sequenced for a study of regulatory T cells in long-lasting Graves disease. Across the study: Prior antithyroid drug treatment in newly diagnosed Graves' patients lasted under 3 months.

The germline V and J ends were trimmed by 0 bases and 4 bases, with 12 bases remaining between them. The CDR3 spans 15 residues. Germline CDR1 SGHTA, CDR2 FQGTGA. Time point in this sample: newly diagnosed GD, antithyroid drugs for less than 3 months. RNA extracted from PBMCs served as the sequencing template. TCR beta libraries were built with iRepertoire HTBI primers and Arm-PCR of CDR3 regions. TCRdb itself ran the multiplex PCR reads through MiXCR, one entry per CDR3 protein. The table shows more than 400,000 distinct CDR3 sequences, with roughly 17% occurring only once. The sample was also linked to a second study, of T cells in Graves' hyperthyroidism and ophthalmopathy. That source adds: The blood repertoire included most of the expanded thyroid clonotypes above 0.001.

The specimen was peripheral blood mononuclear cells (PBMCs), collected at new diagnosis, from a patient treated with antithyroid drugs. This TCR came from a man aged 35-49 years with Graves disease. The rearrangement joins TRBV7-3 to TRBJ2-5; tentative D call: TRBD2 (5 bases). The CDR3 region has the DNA TGTGCCAGCAGCTTAACGGCTAGCCGGGGAGAGACCCAGTACTTC. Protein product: CASSLTASRGETQYF.